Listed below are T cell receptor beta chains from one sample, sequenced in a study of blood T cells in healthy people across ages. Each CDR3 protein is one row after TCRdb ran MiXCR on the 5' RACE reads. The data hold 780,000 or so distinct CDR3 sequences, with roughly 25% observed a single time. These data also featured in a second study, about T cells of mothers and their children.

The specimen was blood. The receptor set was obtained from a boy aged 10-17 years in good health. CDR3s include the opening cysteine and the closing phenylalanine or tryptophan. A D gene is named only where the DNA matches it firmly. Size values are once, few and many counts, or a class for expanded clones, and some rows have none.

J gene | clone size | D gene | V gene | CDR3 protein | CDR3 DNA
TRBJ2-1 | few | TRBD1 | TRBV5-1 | CASSLAGQGTGSYNEQFF | TGCGCCAGCAGCTTGGCGGGACAGGGGACGGGCTCCTACAATGAGCAGTTCTTC
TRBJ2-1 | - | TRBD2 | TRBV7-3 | CASSLNSGGVNEQFF | TGTGCCAGCAGCTTAAACAGCGGGGGGGTCAATGAGCAGTTCTTC
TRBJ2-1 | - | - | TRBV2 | CASSENLGRLGNEQFF | TGTGCCAGCAGTGAAAACCTGGGGAGGCTAGGCAATGAGCAGTTCTTC
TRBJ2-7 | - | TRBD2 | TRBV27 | CASSLSAGGLAGYEQYF | TGTGCCAGCAGTTTATCAGCGGGGGGACTAGCGGGTTACGAGCAGTACTTC
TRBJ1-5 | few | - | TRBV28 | CASSPSYQPQHF | TGTGCCAGCAGTCCTTCTTATCAGCCCCAGCATTTT
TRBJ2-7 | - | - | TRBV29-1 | CCVEDPQGFYEQYF | TGCTGCGTTGAAGATCCGCAGGGGTTCTACGAGCAGTACTTC
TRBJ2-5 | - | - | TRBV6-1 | CASLGGETQYF | TGTGCCAGCCTAGGGGGAGAGACCCAGTACTTC
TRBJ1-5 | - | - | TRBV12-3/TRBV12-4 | CASSAGNGGLQPQHF | TGTGCCAGCAGTGCCGGGAACGGCGGTCTTCAGCCCCAGCATTTT
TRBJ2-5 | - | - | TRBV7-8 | CASSSTPGQLYQETQYF | TGTGCCAGCAGCTCTACTCCAGGACAGCTATACCAAGAGACCCAGTACTTC
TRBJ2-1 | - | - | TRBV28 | CASTSLTGTSSYNEQFF | TGTGCCAGCACCTCGCTAACCGGGACCAGCTCCTACAATGAGCAGTTCTTC
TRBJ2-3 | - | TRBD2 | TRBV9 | CASSVGGGRGTDTQYF | TGTGCCAGCAGCGTAGGCGGGGGGCGCGGCACAGATACGCAGTATTTT
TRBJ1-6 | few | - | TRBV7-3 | CASSRGRDGSPLHF | TGTGCCAGCAGCCGGGGACGGGATGGTTCACCCCTCCACTTT
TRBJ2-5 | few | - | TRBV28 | CASSLSRVGETQYF | TGTGCCAGCAGTTTATCTCGCGTAGGGGAGACCCAGTACTTC
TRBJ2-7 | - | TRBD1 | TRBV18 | CASSGTAASYEQCF | TGTGCCAGCTCAGGGACAGCGGCGTCCTACGAGCAGTGCTTC
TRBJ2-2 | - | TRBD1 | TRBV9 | CASSAPHRGTGELFF | TGTGCCAGCAGCGCCCCGCACAGGGGCACCGGGGAGCTGTTTTTT
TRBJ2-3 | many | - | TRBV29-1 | CSVEGVRGTDTQYF | TGCAGCGTTGAGGGGGTCCGGGGAACAGATACGCAGTATTTT
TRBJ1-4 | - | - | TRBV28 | CASRIYRATNEKLFF | TGTGCCAGCAGGATTTACCGAGCAACTAATGAAAAACTGTTTTTT
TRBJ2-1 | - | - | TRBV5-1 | CASSLVSGQHNEQFF | TGCGCCAGCAGCTTGGTATCCGGGCAGCACAATGAGCAGTTCTTC
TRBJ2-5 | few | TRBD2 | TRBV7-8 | CASSPGGLAGKVTQYF | TGTGCCAGCAGCCCAGGGGGACTAGCGGGGAAGGTGACCCAGTACTTC
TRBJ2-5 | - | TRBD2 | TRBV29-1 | CSVELAGDSQETQYF | TGCAGCGTAGAACTAGCGGGAGACAGCCAAGAGACCCAGTACTTC
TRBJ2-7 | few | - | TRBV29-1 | CSVAGRQLAVWGQYF | TGCAGCGTGGCGGGTAGACAGTTGGCTGTGTGGGGGCAGTACTTC
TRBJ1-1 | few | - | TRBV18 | CASSPLDSPLNTEAFF | TGTGCCAGCTCACCATTGGACAGCCCTTTGAACACTGAAGCTTTCTTT
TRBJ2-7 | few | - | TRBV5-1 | CASSLNLDNREQYF | TGCGCCAGCAGCTTGAACCTCGACAACCGCGAGCAGTACTTC
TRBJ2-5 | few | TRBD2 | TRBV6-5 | CASSYGAGAQETQYF | TGTGCCAGCAGTTACGGAGCGGGAGCCCAAGAGACCCAGTACTTC
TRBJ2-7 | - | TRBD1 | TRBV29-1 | CSVEGFPGQGTYEQYF | TGCAGCGTTGAGGGCTTTCCGGGACAGGGTACCTACGAGCAGTACTTC
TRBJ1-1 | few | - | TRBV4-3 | CASSLTIGRTEAFF | TGCGCCAGCAGCCTAACTATAGGGAGGACTGAAGCTTTCTTT
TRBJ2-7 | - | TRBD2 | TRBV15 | CATSSGARGGEGYEQYF | TGTGCCACCAGCAGTGGGGCACGGGGGGGTGAGGGGTACGAGCAGTACTTC
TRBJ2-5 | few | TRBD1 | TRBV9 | CASGTQTGNQETQYF | TGTGCCAGCGGCACACAGACAGGGAACCAAGAGACCCAGTACTTC
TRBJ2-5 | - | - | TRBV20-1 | CSARWLAGTQETQYF | TGCAGTGCTAGATGGCTAGCAGGGACACAAGAGACCCAGTACTTC
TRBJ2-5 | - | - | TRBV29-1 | CSVRQGGRETQYF | TGCAGCGTGAGACAGGGAGGACGGGAGACCCAGTACTTC
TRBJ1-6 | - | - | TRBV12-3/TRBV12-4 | CASSLLWNSPLHF | TGTGCCAGCAGTTTATTATGGAATTCACCCCTCCACTTT
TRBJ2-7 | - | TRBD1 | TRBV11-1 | CASSHQDRGYEQYF | TGTGCCAGCAGCCATCAGGACAGGGGCTACGAGCAGTACTTC
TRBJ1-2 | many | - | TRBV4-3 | CASSQEGGYGYTF | TGTGCCAGCAGCCAAGAGGGAGGCTATGGCTACACCTTC
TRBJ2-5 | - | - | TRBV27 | CASSLSRQVWETQYF | TGTGCCAGCAGTTTATCGCGTCAGGTCTGGGAGACCCAGTACTTC
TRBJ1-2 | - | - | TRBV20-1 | CSARDMDQPGGYTF | TGCAGTGCTAGAGATATGGACCAGCCCGGTGGCTACACCTTC
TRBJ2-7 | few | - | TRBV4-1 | CASSQETGSATYF | TGCGCCAGCAGCCAGGAGACAGGCAGCGCCACGTACTTC
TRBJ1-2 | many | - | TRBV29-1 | CSVVRGADGYTF | TGCAGCGTTGTCCGAGGGGCAGATGGCTACACCTTC
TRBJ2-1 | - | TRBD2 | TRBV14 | CASSQVPLAGGEQFF | TGTGCCAGCAGCCAAGTCCCACTAGCGGGAGGTGAGCAGTTCTTC
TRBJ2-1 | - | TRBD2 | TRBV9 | CASSQSSGRGNEQFF | TGTGCCAGCAGCCAATCTAGCGGGAGGGGCAATGAGCAGTTCTTC
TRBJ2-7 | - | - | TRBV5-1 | CASSLVDSPSYEQYF | TGCGCCAGCAGCTTGGTCGACAGCCCTTCCTACGAGCAGTACTTC
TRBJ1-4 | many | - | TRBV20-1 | CSARDTKGSAAGEKLFF | TGCAGTGCTAGAGATACCAAGGGATCGGCGGCCGGGGAAAAACTGTTTTTT
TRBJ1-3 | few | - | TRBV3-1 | CASSPIGTPSGNTIYF | TGTGCCAGCAGCCCCATTGGGACACCCTCTGGAAACACCATATATTTT
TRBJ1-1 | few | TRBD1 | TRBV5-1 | CASSPNPGQPNTEAFF | TGCGCCAGCAGCCCGAACCCGGGACAGCCGAACACTGAAGCTTTCTTT
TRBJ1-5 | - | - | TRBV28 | CASSSAGGGNQPQHF | TGTGCCAGCAGTTCCGCCGGGGGGGGCAATCAGCCCCAGCATTTT
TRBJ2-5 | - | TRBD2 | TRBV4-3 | CASSQDGTSSSETQYF | TGCGCCAGCAGCCAAGACGGGACTAGCAGTTCGGAGACCCAGTACTTC
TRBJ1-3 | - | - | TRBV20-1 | CSARVQGTGNTIYF | TGCAGTGCTAGAGTCCAGGGTACAGGAAACACCATATATTTT
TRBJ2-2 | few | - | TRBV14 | CASSQVRPTNTGELFF | TGTGCCAGCAGCCAAGTTCGACCTACGAACACCGGGGAGCTGTTTTTT
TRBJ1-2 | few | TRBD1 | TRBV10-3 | CAISDQGAGGYTF | TGTGCCATCAGCGACCAGGGGGCCGGTGGCTACACCTTC
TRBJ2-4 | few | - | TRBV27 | CASSPRTVWTGKNIQYF | TGTGCCAGCAGTCCCAGGACAGTTTGGACTGGAAAAAACATTCAGTACTTC
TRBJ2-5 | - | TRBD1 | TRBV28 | CASRTGGLETQYF | TGTGCCAGCAGGACAGGGGGCTTAGAGACCCAGTACTTC